These T cell receptor beta chains were read from a single sample in a study of cytomegalovirus exposure and HLA in healthy donors. TCRdb keeps only in-frame clones here, not all; method: immunoSEQ multiplex PCR. The table lists under 120,000 clones. The sequencing input was PBMCs. The receptors stem from a man in his fifties or sixties in good health and CMV-seronegative. The CDR3 runs from the conserved cysteine through the conserved F or W. A D gene is named only where the DNA matches it firmly.

length: 15
J: TRBJ2-1
V: TRBV11-3
D: TRBD2
DNA: TGTGCCAGCAGCCGAGCTAGCGGGAGGTACAATGAGCAGTTCTTC
CDR3: CASSRASGRYNEQFF

length: 15
J: TRBJ2-1
V: TRBV5-6
D: TRBD2
DNA: TGTGCCAGCAGCCCCGGACTAGCGGGAGGAGGTGAGCAGTTCTTC
CDR3: CASSPGLAGGGEQFF

length: 15
J: TRBJ1-2
V: TRBV4-1
D: TRBD1
DNA: TGCGCCAGCAGCCAAGCATGGACAGGGGGCCGTGGCTACACCTTC
CDR3: CASSQAWTGGRGYTF

length: 14
J: TRBJ2-7
V: TRBV19
D: TRBD1
DNA: TGTGCCAGTAGTATTCGGGACAGCTTAGACGAGCAGTACTTC
CDR3: CASSIRDSLDEQYF

length: 13
J: TRBJ2-7
V: TRBV10-3
D: TRBD2
DNA: TGTGCCCTGGGGGAGGGTCCAACCTACGAGCAGTACTTC
CDR3: CALGEGPTYEQYF

length: 13
J: TRBJ1-1
V: TRBV2
D: .
DNA: TGTGCCAGCAGTGTCCAGGGGAACACTGAAGCTTTCTTT
CDR3: CASSVQGNTEAFF

length: 13
J: TRBJ2-3
V: TRBV6-5
D: .
DNA: TGTGCCAGCAGAGAGACAGAGACAGATACGCAGTATTTT
CDR3: CASRETETDTQYF

length: 14
J: TRBJ1-1
V: TRBV5-1
D: TRBD1
DNA: TGCGCCAGCAGCTTGGAACAGGGGTATCCTGAAGCTTTCTTT
CDR3: CASSLEQGYPEAFF

length: 15
J: TRBJ2-7
V: TRBV5-4
D: TRBD2
DNA: TGTGCCAGCAGCGCCGGAGGAGCGGGAGGCCTAGAGCAGTACTTC
CDR3: CASSAGGAGGLEQYF

length: 15
J: TRBJ2-5
V: TRBV7-3
D: .
DNA: TGTGCCAGCAGCTACACAGGGCAGGACGGAGAGACCCAGTACTTC
CDR3: CASSYTGQDGETQYF

length: 13
J: TRBJ1-5
V: TRBV30
D: .
DNA: TGTGCCTGGAGTGTGTCGTCGGATCAGCCCCAGCATTTT
CDR3: CAWSVSSDQPQHF

length: 12
J: TRBJ1-2
V: TRBV27
D: TRBD1
DNA: TGTGCCAGCAAGGGGGCCAACTATGGCTACACCTTC
CDR3: CASKGANYGYTF

length: 14
J: TRBJ1-5
V: TRBV19
D: .
DNA: TGTGCCAGTAGTATTGATGCGAGCAATCAGCCCCAGCATTTT
CDR3: CASSIDASNQPQHF

length: 12
J: TRBJ2-1
V: TRBV7-9
D: .
DNA: TGTGCCAGCAGCGCCGGGAACAATGAGCAGTTCTTC
CDR3: CASSAGNNEQFF

length: 15
J: TRBJ2-7
V: TRBV19
D: .
DNA: TGTGCCAGTAGTATAGATCACAGGGTCTCCTACGAGCAGTACTTC
CDR3: CASSIDHRVSYEQYF

length: 14
J: TRBJ1-2
V: TRBV29-1
D: .
DNA: TGCAGCGTTGTGGGTGGGGAGTCTAACTATGGCTACACCTTC
CDR3: CSVVGGESNYGYTF

length: 15
J: TRBJ2-2
V: TRBV7-8
D: TRBD2
DNA: TGTGCCAGCGCCGGGGGGGACTTAAACACCGGGGAGCTGTTTTTT
CDR3: CASAGGDLNTGELFF

length: 11
J: TRBJ2-1
V: TRBV4-3
D: .
DNA: TGCGCCATGGAGGGCGCCAATGAGCAGTTCTTC
CDR3: CAMEGANEQFF

length: 18
J: TRBJ2-2
V: TRBV19
D: .
DNA: TGTGCCAGTAGTCTGGGGGCATACTCGACGAATATCGCCGGGGAGCTGTTTTTT
CDR3: CASSLGAYSTNIAGELFF

length: 17
J: TRBJ1-4
V: TRBV4-1
D: TRBD1
DNA: TGCGCCAGCAGCAAACCCCGACAGGGGGCAACTAATGAAAAACTGTTTTTT
CDR3: CASSKPRQGATNEKLFF

length: 13
J: TRBJ1-1
V: TRBV25-1
D: .
DNA: TGTGCCAGCAGTGGTTCCAGGGGCACTGAAGCTTTCTTT
CDR3: CASSGSRGTEAFF

length: 16
J: TRBJ1-1
V: TRBV25-1
D: .
DNA: TGTGCCAGCAGTTCGCCTCAAGGGGGAGATGGCACTGAAGCTTTCTTT
CDR3: CASSSPQGGDGTEAFF

length: 14
J: TRBJ1-1
V: TRBV19
D: .
DNA: TGTGCCAGTAGTATATGGGGAGGGAGCACTGAAGCTTTCTTT
CDR3: CASSIWGGSTEAFF